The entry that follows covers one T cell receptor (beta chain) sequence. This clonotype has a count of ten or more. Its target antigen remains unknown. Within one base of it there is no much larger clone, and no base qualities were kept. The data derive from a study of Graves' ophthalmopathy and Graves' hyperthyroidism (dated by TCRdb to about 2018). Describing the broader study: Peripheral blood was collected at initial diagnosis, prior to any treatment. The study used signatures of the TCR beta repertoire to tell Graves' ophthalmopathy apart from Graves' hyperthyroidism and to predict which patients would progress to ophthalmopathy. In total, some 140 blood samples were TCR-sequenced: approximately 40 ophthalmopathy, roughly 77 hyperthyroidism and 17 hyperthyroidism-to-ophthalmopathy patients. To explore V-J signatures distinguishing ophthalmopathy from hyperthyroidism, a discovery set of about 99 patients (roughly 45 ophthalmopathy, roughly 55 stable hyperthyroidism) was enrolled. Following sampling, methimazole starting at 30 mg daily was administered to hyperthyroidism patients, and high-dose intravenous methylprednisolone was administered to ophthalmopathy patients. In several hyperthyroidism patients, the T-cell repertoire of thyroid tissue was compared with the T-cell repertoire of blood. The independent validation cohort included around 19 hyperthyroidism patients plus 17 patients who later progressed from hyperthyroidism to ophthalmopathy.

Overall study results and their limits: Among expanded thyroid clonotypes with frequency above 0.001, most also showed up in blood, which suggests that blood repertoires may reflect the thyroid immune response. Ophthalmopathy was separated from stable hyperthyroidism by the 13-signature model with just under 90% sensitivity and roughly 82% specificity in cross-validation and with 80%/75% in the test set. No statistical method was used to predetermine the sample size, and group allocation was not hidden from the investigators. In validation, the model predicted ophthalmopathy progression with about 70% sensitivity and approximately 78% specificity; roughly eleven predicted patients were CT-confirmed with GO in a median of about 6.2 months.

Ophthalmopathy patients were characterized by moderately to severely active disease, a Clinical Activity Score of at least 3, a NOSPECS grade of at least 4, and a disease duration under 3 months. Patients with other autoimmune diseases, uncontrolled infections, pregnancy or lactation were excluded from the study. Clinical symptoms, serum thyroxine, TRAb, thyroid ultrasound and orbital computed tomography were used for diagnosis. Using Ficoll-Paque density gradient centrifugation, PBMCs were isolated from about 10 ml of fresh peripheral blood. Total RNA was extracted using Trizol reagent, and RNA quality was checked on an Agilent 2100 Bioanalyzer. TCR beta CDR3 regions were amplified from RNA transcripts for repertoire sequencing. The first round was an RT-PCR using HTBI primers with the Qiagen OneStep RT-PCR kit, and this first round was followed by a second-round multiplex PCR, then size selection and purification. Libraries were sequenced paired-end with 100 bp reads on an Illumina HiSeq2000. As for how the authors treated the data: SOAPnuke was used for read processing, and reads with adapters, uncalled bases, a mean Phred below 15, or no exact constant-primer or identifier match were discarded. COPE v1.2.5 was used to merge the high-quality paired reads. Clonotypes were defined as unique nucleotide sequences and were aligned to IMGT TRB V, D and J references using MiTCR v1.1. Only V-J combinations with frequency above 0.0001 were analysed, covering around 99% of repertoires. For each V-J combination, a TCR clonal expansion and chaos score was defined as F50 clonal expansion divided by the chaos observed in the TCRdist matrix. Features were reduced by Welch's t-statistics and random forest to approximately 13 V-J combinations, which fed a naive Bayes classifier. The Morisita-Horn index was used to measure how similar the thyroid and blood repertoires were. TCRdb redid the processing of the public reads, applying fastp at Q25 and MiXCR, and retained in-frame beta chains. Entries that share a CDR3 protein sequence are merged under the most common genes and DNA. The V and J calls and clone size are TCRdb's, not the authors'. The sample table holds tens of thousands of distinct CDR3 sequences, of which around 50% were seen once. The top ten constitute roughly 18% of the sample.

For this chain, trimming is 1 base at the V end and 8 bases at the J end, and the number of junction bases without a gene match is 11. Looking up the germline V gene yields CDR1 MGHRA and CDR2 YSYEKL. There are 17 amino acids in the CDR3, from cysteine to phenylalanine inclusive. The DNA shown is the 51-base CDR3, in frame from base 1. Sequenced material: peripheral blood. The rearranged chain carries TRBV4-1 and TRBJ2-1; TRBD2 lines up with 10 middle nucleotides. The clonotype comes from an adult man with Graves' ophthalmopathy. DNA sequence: TGCGCCAGCAGCCAAGTTACGGTTCTAACTAGCGGGGATGAGCAGTTCTTC. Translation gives CASSQVTVLTSGDEQFF.